This TCR beta chain was recovered during a study of cytomegalovirus exposure and HLA in healthy donors. A note on this clone: The target antigen is unknown.

V dropped 0 bases and J dropped 2 bases, with 11 bases sitting between them. The CDR3 sequence is 17 residues long. Germline assignment: CDR1 SEHNR and CDR2 FQNEAQ (reference sequence). General study points: As a later analysis showed, a missense DCLRE1C variant was linked to trimming of TCR beta V- and J-genes. TCR beta sequences reportedly predicted most subjects' HLA-A and HLA-B alleles accurately. With further analysis later on, most CMV-associated TCR beta chains appeared HLA-restricted. Associated with HLA alleles at 0.05 false discovery rate in a later analysis were some 16,000 TCR beta sequences.

The PCR made use of 60 Vbeta and 13 Jbeta primers. Generated by immunoSEQ multiplex PCR, the TCRdb table keeps only in-frame clones and is missing some. The sample yields about 110,000 clones, about two thirds seen once. The specimen sequenced was PBMCs. This receptor was obtained from a woman aged 70-85 years in good health and CMV-seropositive. The V and J genes are TRBV7-9 and TRBJ2-6; D not resolved. CDR3 residues: CASSLALKRAGANVLTF. As DNA, the CDR3 is TGTGCCAGCAGCTTAGCGCTAAAGAGAGCTGGGGCCAACGTCCTGACTTTC.